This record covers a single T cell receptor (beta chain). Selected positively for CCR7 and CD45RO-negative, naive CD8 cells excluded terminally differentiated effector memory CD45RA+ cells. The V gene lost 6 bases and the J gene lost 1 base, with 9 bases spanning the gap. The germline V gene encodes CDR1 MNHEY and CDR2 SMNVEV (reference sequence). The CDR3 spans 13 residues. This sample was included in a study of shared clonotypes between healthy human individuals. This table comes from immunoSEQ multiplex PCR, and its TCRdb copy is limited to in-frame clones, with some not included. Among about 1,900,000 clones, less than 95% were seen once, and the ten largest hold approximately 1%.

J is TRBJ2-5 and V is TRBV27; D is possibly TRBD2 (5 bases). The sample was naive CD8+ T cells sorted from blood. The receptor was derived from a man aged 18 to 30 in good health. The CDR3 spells CASRGSSQETQYF. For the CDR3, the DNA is TGTGCCAGCAGGGGGAGCTCCCAAGAGACCCAGTACTTC.